Here is one TCR beta chain with its context. Antigen specificity is unknown. This specimen comes from a study of cytomegalovirus exposure and HLA in healthy donors. The primer mix had 60 Vbeta and 13 Jbeta primers. Sequenced by immunoSEQ multiplex PCR; TCRdb stores in-frame clones only, minus some. Among 150,000 to 200,000 clones listed, over 60% were seen once. Germline loops: CDR1 SNHLY, CDR2 FYNNEI. V lost 2 bases and J lost 2, with 12 bases in between. This CDR3 has 15 residues. General observations from the study: Specificity of three CMV-associated chains for CMV antigens was verified in vitro. Reported findings show TCR beta sequences accurately forecast HLA-A and HLA-B alleles in most subjects. Researchers reported in a later analysis that a missense DCLRE1C variant was tied to TCR beta V- and J-gene trimming. Of the V segments, some could not be distinguished, including TRBV6-2 and TRBV6-3, and were excluded.

The clonotype originates from a middle-aged man in good health and CMV-seropositive. This sequence joins TRBV2 and TRBJ2-5; TRBD2 might be the D (6 bases). Sequencing was carried out using PBMCs. The CDR3 spells CASSEFRGLQETQYF. For the CDR3, the DNA is TGTGCCAGCAGTGAATTTCGGGGGTTACAAGAGACCCAGTACTTC.